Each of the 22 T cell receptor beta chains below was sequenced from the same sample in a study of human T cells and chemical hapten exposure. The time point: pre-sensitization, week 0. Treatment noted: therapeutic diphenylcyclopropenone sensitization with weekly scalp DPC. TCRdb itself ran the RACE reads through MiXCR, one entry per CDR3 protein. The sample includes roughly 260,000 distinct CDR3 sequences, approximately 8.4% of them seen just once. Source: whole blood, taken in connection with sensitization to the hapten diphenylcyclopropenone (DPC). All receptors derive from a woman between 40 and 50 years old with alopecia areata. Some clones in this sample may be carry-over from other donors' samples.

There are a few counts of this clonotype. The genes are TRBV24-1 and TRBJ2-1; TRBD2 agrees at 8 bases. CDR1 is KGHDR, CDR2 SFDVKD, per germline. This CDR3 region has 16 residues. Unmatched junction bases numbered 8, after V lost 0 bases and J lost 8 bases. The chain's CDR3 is CATSDLQAGVGDEQFF. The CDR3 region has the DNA TGTGCCACCAGTGATTTGCAAGCGGGAGTTGGGGATGAGCAGTTCTTC.

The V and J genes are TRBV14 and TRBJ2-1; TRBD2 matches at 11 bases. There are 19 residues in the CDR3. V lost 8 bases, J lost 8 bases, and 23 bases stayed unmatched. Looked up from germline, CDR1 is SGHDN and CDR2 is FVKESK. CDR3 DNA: TGTGCCAGCTCCGCGGGACTAGCGGAGGTAGGGGCATCCCTTGATGAGCAGTTCTTC. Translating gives CASSAGLAEVGASLDEQFF.

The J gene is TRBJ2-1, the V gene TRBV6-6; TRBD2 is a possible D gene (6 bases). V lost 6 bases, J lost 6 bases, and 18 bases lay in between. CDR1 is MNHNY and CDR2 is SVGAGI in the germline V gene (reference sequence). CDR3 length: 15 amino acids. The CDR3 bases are TGTGCCAGCAGCCAACCGGGGACTGCAACCAATGAGCAGTTCTTC. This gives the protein CASSQPGTATNEQFF.

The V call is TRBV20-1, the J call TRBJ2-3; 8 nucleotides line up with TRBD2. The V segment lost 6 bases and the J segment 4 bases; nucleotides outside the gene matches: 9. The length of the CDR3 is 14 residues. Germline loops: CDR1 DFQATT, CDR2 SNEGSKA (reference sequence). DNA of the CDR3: TGCAGTGCACGCCGGGGGGGTGTGGCAGATACGCAGTATTTT. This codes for CSARRGGVADTQYF.

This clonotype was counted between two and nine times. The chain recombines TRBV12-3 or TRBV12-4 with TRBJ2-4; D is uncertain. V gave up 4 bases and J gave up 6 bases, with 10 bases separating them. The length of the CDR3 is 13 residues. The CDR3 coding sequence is TGTGCCAGCAGTTACACGCCAAGAAACATTCAGTACTTC. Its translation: CASSYTPRNIQYF.

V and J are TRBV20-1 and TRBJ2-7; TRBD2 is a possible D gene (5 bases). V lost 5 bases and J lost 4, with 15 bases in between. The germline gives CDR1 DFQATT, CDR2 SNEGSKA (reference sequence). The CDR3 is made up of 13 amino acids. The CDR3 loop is CSAVGLSAYEQYF. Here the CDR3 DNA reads TGCAGTGCTGTAGGACTTTCGGCGTACGAGCAGTACTTC.

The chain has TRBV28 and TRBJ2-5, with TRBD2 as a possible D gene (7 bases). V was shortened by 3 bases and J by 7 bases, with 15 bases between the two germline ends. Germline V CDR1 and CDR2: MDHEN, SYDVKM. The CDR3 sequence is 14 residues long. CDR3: CASSFLGGLVTQYF. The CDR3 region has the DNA TGTGCCAGCAGTTTCCTGGGGGGGCTCGTGACCCAGTACTTC.

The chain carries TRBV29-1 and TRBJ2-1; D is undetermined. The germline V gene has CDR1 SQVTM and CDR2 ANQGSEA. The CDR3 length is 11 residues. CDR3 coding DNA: TGCAGTTCTCTGATTGACAATGAGCAGTTCTTC. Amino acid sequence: CSSLIDNEQFF.

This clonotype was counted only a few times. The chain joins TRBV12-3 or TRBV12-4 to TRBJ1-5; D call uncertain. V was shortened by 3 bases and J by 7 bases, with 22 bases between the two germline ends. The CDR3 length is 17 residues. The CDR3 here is CASSFPPGQALGQPQHF. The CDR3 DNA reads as TGTGCCAGCAGTTTTCCCCCCGGCCAGGCCTTGGGCCAGCCCCAGCATTTT.

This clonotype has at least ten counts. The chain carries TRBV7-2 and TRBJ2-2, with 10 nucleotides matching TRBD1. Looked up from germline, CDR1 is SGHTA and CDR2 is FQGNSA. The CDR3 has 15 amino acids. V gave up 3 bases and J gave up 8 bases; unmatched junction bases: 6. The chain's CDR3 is CASSFGTGDSGELFF. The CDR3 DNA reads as TGTGCCAGCAGCTTCGGGACAGGGGATTCGGGGGAGCTGTTTTTT.

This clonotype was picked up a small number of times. CDR3: CSATGLLNTEAFF. Written as DNA, the CDR3 is TGCAGTGCTACAGGGTTGTTGAACACTGAAGCTTTCTTT. The V gene is TRBV20-1, the J gene TRBJ1-1, with D maybe TRBD1 (5 bases). The germline V and J ends were trimmed by 4 bases and 0 bases, with 9 bases remaining between them. The CDR3 has 13 residues. Germline CDR1 and CDR2: DFQATT and SNEGSKA (reference sequence).

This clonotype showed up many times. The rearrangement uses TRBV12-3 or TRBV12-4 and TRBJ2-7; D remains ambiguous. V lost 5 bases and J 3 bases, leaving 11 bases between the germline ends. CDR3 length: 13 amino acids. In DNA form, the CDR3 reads TGTGCCAGCAGTCCGGAAAAGGGCTACGAGCAGTACTTC. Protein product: CASSPEKGYEQYF.

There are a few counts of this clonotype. CDR3 nucleotide sequence: TGTGCCAGCAGCCAAGAAGGGAATTCACCCCTCCACTTT. Amino acids: CASSQEGNSPLHF. The rearrangement joins TRBV14 to TRBJ1-6; D gene ambiguous. This CDR3 region has 13 residues. CDR1 and CDR2 from the germline V gene are SGHDN and FVKESK. V was trimmed by 0 bases and J by 7 bases, leaving 4 bases between them.

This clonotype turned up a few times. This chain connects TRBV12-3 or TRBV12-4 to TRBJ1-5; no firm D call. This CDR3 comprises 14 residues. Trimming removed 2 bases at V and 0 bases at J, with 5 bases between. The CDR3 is CASSLLNSNQPQHF. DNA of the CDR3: TGTGCCAGCAGTTTACTAAATAGCAATCAGCCCCAGCATTTT.

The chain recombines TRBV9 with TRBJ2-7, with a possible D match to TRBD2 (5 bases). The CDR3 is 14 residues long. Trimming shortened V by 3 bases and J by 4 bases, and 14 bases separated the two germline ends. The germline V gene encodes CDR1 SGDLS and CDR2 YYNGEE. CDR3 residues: CASSAGGAGYEQYF. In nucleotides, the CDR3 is TGTGCCAGCAGCGCCGGAGGCGCGGGTTACGAGCAGTACTTC.

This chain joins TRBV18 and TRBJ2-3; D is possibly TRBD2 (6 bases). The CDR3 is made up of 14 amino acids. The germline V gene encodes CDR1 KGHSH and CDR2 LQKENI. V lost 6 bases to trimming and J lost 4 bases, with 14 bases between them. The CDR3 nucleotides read TGTGCCAGCTCGCGCGGGATGTTGGCAGATACGCAGTATTTT. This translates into CASSRGMLADTQYF.

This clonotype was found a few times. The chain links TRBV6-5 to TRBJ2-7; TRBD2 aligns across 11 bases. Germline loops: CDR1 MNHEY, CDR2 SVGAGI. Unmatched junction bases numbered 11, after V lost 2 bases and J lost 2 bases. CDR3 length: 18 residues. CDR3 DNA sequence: TGTGCCAGCAGTTACACCCCCCCCGGGACTAGCGGTACCTACGAGCAGTACTTC. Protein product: CASSYTPPGTSGTYEQYF.

The CDR3, as DNA: TGTGCCAGCAGTGAGGTTACGGGAAACAATGAGCAGTTCTTC. As protein: CASSEVTGNNEQFF. This sequence joins TRBV6-4 and TRBJ2-1; tentative D call: TRBD2 (5 bases). Germline V gives CDR1 MRHNA, CDR2 SNTAGT. Trimming cost V 3 bases and J 5 bases, with 11 bases left between them. The CDR3 consists of 14 residues.

The CDR3 reads CAWKREGGSAEAFF. The CDR3 nucleotides are TGTGCCTGGAAACGTGAAGGGGGCTCAGCTGAAGCTTTCTTT. The chain employs TRBV30 and TRBJ1-1; 7 positions agree with TRBD1. The CDR3 runs 14 residues. CDR1 is GTSNPN and CDR2 is SVGIG in the germline V gene (reference sequence). V was clipped by 4 bases and J by 6 bases; unmatched bases: 11.

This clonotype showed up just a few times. CDR3 loop: CASSYTPGQGFDQPQHF. The CDR3 DNA is TGTGCCAGCAGTTACACCCCCGGACAGGGGTTCGATCAGCCCCAGCATTTT. This rearrangement joins TRBV6-2 or TRBV6-3 to TRBJ1-5; 9 bases fit TRBD1. V was clipped by 2 bases and J by 5 bases; unmatched bases: 10. CDR1 and CDR2 from the germline V gene are MNHEY and SVGEGT. The CDR3 has 17 residues.

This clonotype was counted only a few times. In DNA, the CDR3 is TGTGCCAGCAGTTACTCGGCAGGTTATGGGGCCAACGTCCTGACTTTC. The encoded protein is CASSYSAGYGANVLTF. The chain combines TRBV6-5 with TRBJ2-6; no clear D. Trimming removed 0 bases from V and 3 bases from J, with 9 bases in between. The CDR3 consists of 16 residues. Looked up from germline, CDR1 is MNHEY and CDR2 is SVGAGI.

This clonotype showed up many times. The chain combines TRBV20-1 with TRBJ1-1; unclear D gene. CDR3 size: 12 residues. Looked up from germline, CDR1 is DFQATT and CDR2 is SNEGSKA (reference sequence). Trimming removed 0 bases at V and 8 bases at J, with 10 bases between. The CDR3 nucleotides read TGCAGTGCTAGAGACAACAGTATCGAAGCTTTCTTT. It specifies CSARDNSIEAFF.